One and the same sample provided the 23 T cell receptor beta chains below, sequenced in a study of neurological immune-mediated disorders. This sample's time point: longitudinal time-point 2. TCRdb processed the 5' RACE reads anew with MiXCR; each CDR3 protein has one entry. The table shows 70,000 to 90,000 distinct CDR3 sequences, with about 5% occurring only once. The sequenced sample was PBMCs. These receptors were collected from a woman aged 55-70 years with multiple sclerosis.

This clonotype was observed many times. The chain joins TRBV6-6 to TRBJ2-7, with 8 bases fitting TRBD1. V lost 1 base, J lost 4 bases, and 12 bases stayed unmatched. The CDR3 has 17 residues. Germline CDR1 reads MNHNY; CDR2 reads SVGAGI (reference sequence). The CDR3 DNA follows: TGTGCCAGCAGTTACTTGGACAGGGTTGGAGGTCGGTACGAGCAGTACTTC. This codes for CASSYLDRVGGRYEQYF.

This clonotype was recorded many times. The chain joins TRBV9 to TRBJ2-3, with D unresolved. This CDR3 contains 15 residues. Germline V gene sequence: CDR1 SGDLS, CDR2 YYNGEE. Trimming removed 0 bases from V and 3 bases from J, with 11 bases in between. This CDR3 reads CASSVVGAGTDTQYF. The CDR3 bases are TGTGCCAGCAGCGTAGTTGGAGCCGGTACAGATACGCAGTATTTT.

This clonotype was detected ten times or more. The chain recombines TRBV5-1 with TRBJ2-2; D might be TRBD1 or TRBD2, each matching 5 bases. The CDR3 has 17 amino acids. V was cut by 1 base and J by 2 bases, with 15 bases left in between. Germline V lookup: CDR1 SGHRS, CDR2 YFSETQ. The CDR3 DNA reads TGCGCCAGCAGCTTGACCCTTCCAGGGAGAAACACCGGGGAGCTGTTTTTT. Encoded protein: CASSLTLPGRNTGELFF.

This clonotype was seen many times. The V gene is TRBV12-3 or TRBV12-4, the J gene TRBJ2-3, with D perhaps matching TRBD2 (7 bases). The germline V and J ends were trimmed by 3 bases and 0 bases, with 10 bases remaining between them. The CDR3 covers 15 residues. The CDR3 spells CASSFRGASTDTQYF. The DNA for the CDR3 is TGTGCCAGCAGTTTTCGGGGGGCCAGCACAGATACGCAGTATTTT.

This clonotype was observed at least ten times. The chain links TRBV9 to TRBJ2-7; 11 bases align to TRBD2. V dropped 4 bases and J dropped 0; count of bases not matched to a gene: 15. The CDR3 sequence is 19 residues long. CDR1 is SGDLS and CDR2 is YYNGEE in the germline V gene. The CDR3 loop reads CASSPVASGGLTGSYEQYF. In DNA, the CDR3 is TGTGCCAGCAGCCCGGTGGCTAGCGGGGGGCTCACGGGCTCCTACGAGCAGTACTTC.

In its sample, this clonotype was seen many times. The chain joins TRBV13 to TRBJ2-2; 9 bases map to TRBD1. The V segment lost 7 bases and the J segment 6 bases; nucleotides outside the gene matches: 0. This CDR3 contains 12 residues. Looked up from germline, CDR1 is PRHDT and CDR2 is FYEKMQ (reference sequence). The CDR3 nucleotides are TGTGCCAGCAACAGGGGGCCCGGGGAGCTGTTTTTT. Translating it yields CASNRGPGELFF.

This clonotype was recorded many times. V gene TRBV9 combines with J gene TRBJ1-1; maybe TRBD1 (5 bases). Germline CDR1 SGDLS, CDR2 YYNGEE. Trimming stripped 3 bases from V and 6 bases from J, with 15 bases between. The CDR3 extends over 14 amino acids. The CDR3: CASSGNQGLSEAFF. The CDR3 nucleotides are TGTGCCAGCAGCGGAAACCAGGGATTGTCTGAAGCTTTCTTT.

This clonotype occurred many times. The CDR3 loop is CASSPTSAEQFF. The CDR3, as DNA: TGTGCCAGCAGTCCGACTAGCGCCGAGCAGTTCTTC. The V call is TRBV12-3 or TRBV12-4, the J call TRBJ2-1, with 8 bases matching TRBD2. Trimming cost V 5 bases and J 10 bases; bases outside gene matches: 4. This CDR3 spans 12 amino acids.

This clonotype came up many times. This chain connects TRBV5-1 to TRBJ1-6; TRBD1 is a possible D gene (6 bases). The CDR3 contains 16 residues. V lost 0 bases, J lost 6 bases, and 13 bases lay in between. CDR1 is SGHRS, CDR2 YFSETQ, per germline. The CDR3 nucleotides read TGCGCCAGCAGCTTGGAAACCGGACAGCTTAATTCACCCCTCCACTTT. Its translation is CASSLETGQLNSPLHF.

At least ten counts were recorded for this clonotype. The chain has TRBV5-1 and TRBJ2-3; D might be TRBD2 (5 bases). The CDR3 spans 14 residues. Trimming stripped 0 bases from V and 0 bases from J, with 5 bases between. CDR1 is SGHRS and CDR2 is YFSETQ in the germline V gene. DNA for the CDR3: TGCGCCAGCAGCTTGGCGGGGAGCACAGATACGCAGTATTTT. It is translated as CASSLAGSTDTQYF.

This clonotype was seen many times. V and J are TRBV29-1 and TRBJ2-1; 11 bases match TRBD2. The ends lost 7 bases at V and 7 bases at J; junction bases unmatched: 9. The CDR3 extends over 14 amino acids. CDR1 and CDR2 from the germline V gene are SQVTM and ANQGSEA. CDR3 loop: CSATTSGAGNEQFF. DNA for the CDR3: TGCAGCGCCACGACTAGCGGGGCTGGTAATGAGCAGTTCTTC.

At least ten counts were recorded for this clonotype. This chain joins TRBV9 and TRBJ1-1, with D perhaps matching TRBD1 (5 bases). The CDR3 extends over 15 amino acids. In germline, CDR1 is SGDLS, CDR2 YYNGEE. V lost 4 bases, J lost 5 bases, and 18 bases lay in between. The DNA of the CDR3 is TGTGCCAGCAGCCAGGAGCCGTTGGGGGGAACTGAAGCTTTCTTT. Translation: CASSQEPLGGTEAFF.

In its sample, this clonotype was seen many times. The chain employs TRBV18 and TRBJ2-5; D could derive from TRBD1 or TRBD2 (5 bases each). Deletions cut 2 bases from V and 5 bases from J, with 9 bases between. CDR3 length equals 13 residues. CDR1 is KGHSH, CDR2 LQKENI, per germline. The CDR3: CASSPFEGETQYF. The CDR3 DNA follows: TGTGCCAGCTCACCATTTGAGGGGGAGACCCAGTACTTC.

This clonotype was seen ten or more times. This chain joins TRBV7-2 and TRBJ2-7; TRBD1 agrees at 10 bases. This CDR3 has 15 amino acids. The germline V gene encodes CDR1 SGHTA and CDR2 FQGNSA. V lost 3 bases, J lost 2 bases, and 4 bases stayed unmatched. CDR3 loop: CASSLDRGVTYEQYF. The CDR3 DNA is TGTGCCAGCAGCTTGGACAGGGGGGTTACCTACGAGCAGTACTTC.

There are many counts of this clonotype. V and J are TRBV7-8 and TRBJ2-3, with D uncertain. This CDR3 contains 13 residues. Germline V gives CDR1 SGHVS, CDR2 FQNEAQ. Trimming took 4 bases from V and 4 from J, leaving 9 bases between them. The chain's CDR3 is CASSYANSDTQYF. Here the CDR3 DNA reads TGTGCCAGCAGCTACGCTAATTCAGATACGCAGTATTTT.

This clonotype was seen repeatedly, ten times or more. This chain uses TRBV28 with TRBJ1-5, with D hard to call. Looked up from germline, CDR1 is MDHEN and CDR2 is SYDVKM. Trimming cost V 3 bases and J 3 bases, with 12 bases left between them. The CDR3 runs to 15 residues. The CDR3: CASSFSPDFNQPQHF. Written as DNA, the CDR3 is TGTGCCAGCAGTTTTTCCCCGGATTTCAATCAGCCCCAGCATTTT.

This clonotype has at least ten counts. In DNA, the CDR3 is TGTGCCAGCAGCTTAGTGCTAGCGGGGGTTGAGACCCAGTACTTC. This translates into CASSLVLAGVETQYF. This sequence joins TRBV11-2 and TRBJ2-5, with TRBD2 matching over 10 bases. CDR1 SGHAT and CDR2 FQNNGV come from the germline V gene. V dropped 1 base and J dropped 5; count of bases not matched to a gene: 4. The CDR3 covers 15 residues.

Notes on this clonotype: A clone one base away is much larger, so this may be a read error. This chain uses TRBV6-5 with TRBJ2-5; D remains ambiguous. Germline CDR1 reads MNHEY; CDR2 reads SVGAGI. This CDR3 is 14 amino acids long. CDR3 DNA: TGTGCCAGCAGTCCCTTGGTAGTCCAAGAGATCCAGTACTTC. Encoded protein: CASSPLVVQEIQYF.

This clonotype was counted at least ten times. This sequence joins TRBV3-1 and TRBJ1-3; D gene uncertain. Germline values: CDR1 LGHDT, CDR2 YNNKEL (reference sequence). V dropped 3 bases and J dropped 0 bases, with 12 bases sitting between them. The CDR3 covers 16 residues. CDR3 residues: CASSQDAWSSGNTIYF. CDR3 in DNA: TGTGCCAGCAGCCAGGACGCTTGGAGCTCTGGAAACACCATATATTTT. Supplemented by reference TRBV3-1 and TRBJ1-3, the full variable domain reads DTAVSQTPKYLVTQMGNDKSIKCEQNLGHDTMYWYKQDSKKFLKIMFSYNNKELIINETVPNRFSPKSPDKAHLNLHINSLELGDSAVYFCASSQDAWSSGNTIYFGEGSWLTVV.

This clonotype was counted at least ten times. The V gene is TRBV5-1, the J gene TRBJ2-5; D remains unclear. This CDR3 comprises 12 residues. The V gene lost 1 base and the J gene lost 5 bases, with 6 bases spanning the gap. Germline CDR1 reads SGHRS; CDR2 reads YFSETQ. The CDR3 region has the DNA TGCGCCAGCAGCTTGTTACCGGAGACCCAGTACTTC. It is translated as CASSLLPETQYF.

This clonotype was picked up many times. The genes are TRBV5-6 and TRBJ2-5; D remains unclear. The CDR3 sequence is 14 residues long. V lost 5 bases and J 2 bases, leaving 13 bases between the germline ends. Germline lookup yields CDR1 SGHDT and CDR2 YYEEEE. CDR3 in amino acids: CASSRNRRQETQYF. In DNA form, the CDR3 reads TGTGCCAGCAGTCGTAATCGGCGGCAAGAGACCCAGTACTTC.

The rearrangement joins TRBV12-3 or TRBV12-4 to TRBJ2-3; D might be TRBD1 or TRBD2, each matching 6 bases. The CDR3 totals 16 residues. The V end was cut by 0 bases, the J end by 4 bases, with 14 bases between. CDR3 nucleotide sequence: TGTGCCAGCAGTTTAGCGGGGGGCGGAAGGGCAGATACGCAGTATTTT. Translation gives CASSLAGGGRADTQYF.

This clonotype was recorded many times. The V and J genes are TRBV7-9 and TRBJ2-5; TRBD1 matches 8 bases. From germline, CDR1 is SEHNR and CDR2 FQNEAQ (reference sequence). After removal of 6 bases from V and 5 bases from J, the junction contained 11 bases not matched to a gene. The CDR3 sequence is 15 residues long. As DNA, the CDR3 is TGTGCCAGCAGTCAAGCCCAGGGGGCGATTGAGACCCAGTACTTC. Translated: CASSQAQGAIETQYF. The whole variable domain, filled in from reference TRBV7-9 and TRBJ2-5, reads DTGVSQNPRHKITKRGQNVTFRCDPISEHNRLYWYRQTLGQGPEFLTYFQNEAQLEKSRLLSDRFSAERPKGSFSTLEIQRTEQGDSAMYLCASSQAQGAIETQYFGPGTRLLVL.